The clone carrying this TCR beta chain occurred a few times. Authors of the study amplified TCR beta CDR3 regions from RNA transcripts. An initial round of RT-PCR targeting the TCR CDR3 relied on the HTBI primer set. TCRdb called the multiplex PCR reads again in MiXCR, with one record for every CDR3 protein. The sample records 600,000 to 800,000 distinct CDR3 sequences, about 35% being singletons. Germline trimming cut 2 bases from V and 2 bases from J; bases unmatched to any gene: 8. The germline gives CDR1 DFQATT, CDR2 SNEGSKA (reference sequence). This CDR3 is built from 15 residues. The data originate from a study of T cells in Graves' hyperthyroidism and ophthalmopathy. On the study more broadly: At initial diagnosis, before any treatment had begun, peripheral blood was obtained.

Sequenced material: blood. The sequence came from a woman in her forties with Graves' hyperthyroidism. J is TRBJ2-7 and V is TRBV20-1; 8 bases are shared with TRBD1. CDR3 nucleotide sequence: TGCAGTGCTAGAACGCAGGGGGCCCCTACCTACGAGCAGTACTTC. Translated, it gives CSARTQGAPTYEQYF.